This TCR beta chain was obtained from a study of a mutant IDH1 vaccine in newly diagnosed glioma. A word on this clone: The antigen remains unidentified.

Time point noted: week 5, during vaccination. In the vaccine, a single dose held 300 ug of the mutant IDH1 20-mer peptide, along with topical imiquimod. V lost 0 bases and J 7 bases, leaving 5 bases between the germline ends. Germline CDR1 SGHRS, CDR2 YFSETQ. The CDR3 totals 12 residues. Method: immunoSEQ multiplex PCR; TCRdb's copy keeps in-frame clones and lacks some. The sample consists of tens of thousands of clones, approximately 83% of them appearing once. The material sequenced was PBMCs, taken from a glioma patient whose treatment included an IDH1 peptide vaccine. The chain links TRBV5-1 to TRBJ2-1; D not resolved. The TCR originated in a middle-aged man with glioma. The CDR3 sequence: CASSLGTNEQFF. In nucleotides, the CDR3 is TGCGCCAGCAGCTTGGGAACAAATGAGCAGTTCTTC.